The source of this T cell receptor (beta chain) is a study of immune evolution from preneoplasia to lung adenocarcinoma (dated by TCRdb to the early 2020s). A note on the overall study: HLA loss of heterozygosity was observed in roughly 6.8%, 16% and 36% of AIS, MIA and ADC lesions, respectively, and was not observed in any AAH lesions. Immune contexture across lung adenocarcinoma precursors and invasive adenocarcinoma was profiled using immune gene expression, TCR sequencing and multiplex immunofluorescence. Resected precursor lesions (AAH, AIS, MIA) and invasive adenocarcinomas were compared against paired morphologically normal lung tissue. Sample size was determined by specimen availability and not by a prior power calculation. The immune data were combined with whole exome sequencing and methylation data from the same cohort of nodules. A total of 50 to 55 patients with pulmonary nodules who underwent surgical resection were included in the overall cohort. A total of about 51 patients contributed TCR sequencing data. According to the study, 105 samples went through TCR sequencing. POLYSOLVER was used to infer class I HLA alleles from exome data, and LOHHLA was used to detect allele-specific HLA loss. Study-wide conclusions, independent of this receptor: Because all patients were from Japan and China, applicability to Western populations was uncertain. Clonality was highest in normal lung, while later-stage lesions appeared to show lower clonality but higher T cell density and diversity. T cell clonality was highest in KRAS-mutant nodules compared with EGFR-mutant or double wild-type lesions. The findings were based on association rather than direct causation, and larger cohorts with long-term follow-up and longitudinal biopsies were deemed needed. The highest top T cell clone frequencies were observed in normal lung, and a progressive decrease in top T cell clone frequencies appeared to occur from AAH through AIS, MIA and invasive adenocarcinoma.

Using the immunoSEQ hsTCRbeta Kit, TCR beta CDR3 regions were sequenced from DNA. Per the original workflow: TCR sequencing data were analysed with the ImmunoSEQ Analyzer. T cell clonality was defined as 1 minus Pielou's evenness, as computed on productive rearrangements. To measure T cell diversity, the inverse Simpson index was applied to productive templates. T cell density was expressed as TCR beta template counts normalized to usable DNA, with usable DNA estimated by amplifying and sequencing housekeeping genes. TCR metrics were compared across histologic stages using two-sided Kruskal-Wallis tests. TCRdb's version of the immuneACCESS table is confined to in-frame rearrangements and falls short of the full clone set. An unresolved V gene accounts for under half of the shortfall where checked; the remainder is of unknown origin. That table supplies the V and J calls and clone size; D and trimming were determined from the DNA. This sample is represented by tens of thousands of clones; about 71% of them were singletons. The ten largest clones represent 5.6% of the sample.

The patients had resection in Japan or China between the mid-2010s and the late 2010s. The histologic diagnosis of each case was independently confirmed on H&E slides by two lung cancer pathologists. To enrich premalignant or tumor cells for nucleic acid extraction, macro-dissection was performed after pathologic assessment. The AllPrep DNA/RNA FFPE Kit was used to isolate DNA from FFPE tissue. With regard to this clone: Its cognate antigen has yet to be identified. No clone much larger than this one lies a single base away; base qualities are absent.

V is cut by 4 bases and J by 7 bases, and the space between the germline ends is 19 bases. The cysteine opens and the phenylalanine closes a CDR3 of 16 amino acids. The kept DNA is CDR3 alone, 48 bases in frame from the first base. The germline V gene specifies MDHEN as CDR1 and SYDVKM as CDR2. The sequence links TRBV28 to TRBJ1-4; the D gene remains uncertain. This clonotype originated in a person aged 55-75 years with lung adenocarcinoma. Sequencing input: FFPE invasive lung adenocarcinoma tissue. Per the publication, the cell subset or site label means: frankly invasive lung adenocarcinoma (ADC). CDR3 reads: CASSSYHGPLSEKLFF. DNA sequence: TGTGCCAGCAGTTCATACCACGGTCCCCTAAGTGAAAAACTGTTTTTT.